This T cell receptor beta chain was recovered during a study of shared clonotypes between healthy human individuals. Findings and limits, study-wide: Naive subsets, compared against memory subsets, generally had larger estimated richness values.

It was CD45RO-negative cells, positively selected for CCR7, that made up naive CD8 cells, with terminally differentiated effector memory CD45RA+ cells excluded. Method: immunoSEQ multiplex PCR; TCRdb's copy keeps in-frame clones and lacks some. In the table there are hundreds of thousands of clones, nearly 98% of which are singletons. J was trimmed by 6 bases and V by 7 bases; bases with no gene match: 5. Germline CDR1 SNHLY, CDR2 FYNNEI. The CDR3 is made up of 14 amino acids. With regard to this clone: What it binds is unknown.

V and J are TRBV2 and TRBJ1-5; 11 positions agree with TRBD1. The sample comprised naive CD8+ T cells sorted from blood. The receptor's source is a young man in good health. In nucleotides, the CDR3 is TGTGCCAGCACTGGGGACAGGGGGATTCAGCCCCAGCATTTT. Protein product: CASTGDRGIQPQHF.